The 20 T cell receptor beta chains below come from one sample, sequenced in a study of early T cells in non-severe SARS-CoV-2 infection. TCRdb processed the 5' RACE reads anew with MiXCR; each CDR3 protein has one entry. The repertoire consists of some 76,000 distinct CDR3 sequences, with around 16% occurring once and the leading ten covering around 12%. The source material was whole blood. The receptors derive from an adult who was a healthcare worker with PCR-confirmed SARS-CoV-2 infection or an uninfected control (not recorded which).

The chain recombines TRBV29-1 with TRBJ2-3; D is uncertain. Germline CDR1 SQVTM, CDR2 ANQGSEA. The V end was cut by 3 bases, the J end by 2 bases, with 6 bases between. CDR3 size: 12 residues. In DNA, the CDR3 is TGCAGCGTTGACTGGCACACAGATACGCAGTATTTT. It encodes CSVDWHTDTQYF.

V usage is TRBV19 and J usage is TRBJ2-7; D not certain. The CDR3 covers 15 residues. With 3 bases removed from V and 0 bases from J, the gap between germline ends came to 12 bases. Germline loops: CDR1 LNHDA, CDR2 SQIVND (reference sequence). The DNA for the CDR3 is TGTGCCAGTAGTATTGTGGCAGACGCCTCCTACGAGCAGTACTTC. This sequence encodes CASSIVADASYEQYF.

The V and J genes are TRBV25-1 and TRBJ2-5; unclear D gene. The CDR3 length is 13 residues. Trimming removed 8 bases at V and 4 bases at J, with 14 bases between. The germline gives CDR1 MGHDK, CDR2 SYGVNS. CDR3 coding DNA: TGTGCCAGCTCCAAGGAGTTTCGAGAGACCCAGTACTTC. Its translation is CASSKEFRETQYF.

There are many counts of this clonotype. The CDR3 DNA reads TGTGCCAGCAGCCAAGAACCTAGCGGGAGGATCGAGCAGTACTTC. This encodes CASSQEPSGRIEQYF. This sequence joins TRBV3-1 and TRBJ2-7; TRBD2 matches at 11 bases. V lost 0 bases to trimming and J lost 6 bases; unmatched junction nucleotides: 4. The germline gives CDR1 LGHDT, CDR2 YNNKEL (reference sequence). The CDR3 contains 15 residues.

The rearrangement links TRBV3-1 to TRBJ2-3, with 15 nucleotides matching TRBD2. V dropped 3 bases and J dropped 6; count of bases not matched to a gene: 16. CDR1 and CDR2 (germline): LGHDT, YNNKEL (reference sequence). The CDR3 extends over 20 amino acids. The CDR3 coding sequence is TGTGCCAGCAGCCAGGATAGGACTAGCGGGGGGGCCACATACGGTGATACGCAGTATTTT. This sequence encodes CASSQDRTSGGATYGDTQYF.

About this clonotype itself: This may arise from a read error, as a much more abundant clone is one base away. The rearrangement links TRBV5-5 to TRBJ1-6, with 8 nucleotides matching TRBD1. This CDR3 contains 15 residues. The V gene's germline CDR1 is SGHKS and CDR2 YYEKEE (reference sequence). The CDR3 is CASSLGTGNNSSLHF. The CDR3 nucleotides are TGTGCCAGCAGCTTGGGGACAGGGAATAATTCATCCCTCCACTTT.

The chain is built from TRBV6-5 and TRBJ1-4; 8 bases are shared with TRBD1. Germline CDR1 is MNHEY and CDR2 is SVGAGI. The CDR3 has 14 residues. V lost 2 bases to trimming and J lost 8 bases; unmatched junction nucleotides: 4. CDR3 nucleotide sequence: TGTGCCAGCAGTTACCGCAGGGGGCCGGAAAAACTGTTTTTT. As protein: CASSYRRGPEKLFF.

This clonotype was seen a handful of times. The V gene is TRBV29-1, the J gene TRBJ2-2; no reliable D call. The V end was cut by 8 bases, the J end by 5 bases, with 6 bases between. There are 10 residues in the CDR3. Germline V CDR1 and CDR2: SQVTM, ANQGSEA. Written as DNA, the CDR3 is TGCAGCATTTGGACCGGGGAGCTGTTTTTT. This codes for CSIWTGELFF.

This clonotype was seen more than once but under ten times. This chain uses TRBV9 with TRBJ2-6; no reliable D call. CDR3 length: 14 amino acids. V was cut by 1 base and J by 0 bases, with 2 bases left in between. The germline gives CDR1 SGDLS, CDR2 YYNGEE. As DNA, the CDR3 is TGTGCCAGCAGCGTAAACTCTGGGGCCAACGTCCTGACTTTC. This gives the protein CASSVNSGANVLTF.

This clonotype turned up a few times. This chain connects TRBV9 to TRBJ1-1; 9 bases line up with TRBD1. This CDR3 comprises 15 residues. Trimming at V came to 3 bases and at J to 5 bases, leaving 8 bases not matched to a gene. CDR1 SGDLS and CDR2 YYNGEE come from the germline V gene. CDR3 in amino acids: CASSAPDRGRTEAFF. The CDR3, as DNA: TGTGCCAGCAGCGCTCCAGACAGGGGGAGGACTGAAGCTTTCTTT. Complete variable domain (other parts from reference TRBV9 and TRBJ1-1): DSGVTQTPKHLITATGQRVTLRCSPRSGDLSVYWYQQSLDQGLQFLIQYYNGEERAKGNILERFSAQQFPDLHSELNLSSLELGDSALYFCASSAPDRGRTEAFFGQGTRLTVV.

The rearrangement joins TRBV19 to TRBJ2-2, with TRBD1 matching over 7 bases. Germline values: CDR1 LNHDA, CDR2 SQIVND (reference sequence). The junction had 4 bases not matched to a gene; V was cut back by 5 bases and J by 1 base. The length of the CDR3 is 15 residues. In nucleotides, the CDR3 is TGTGCCAGTAGTGTGACAGGGATGAACACCGGGGAGCTGTTTTTT. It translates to CASSVTGMNTGELFF.

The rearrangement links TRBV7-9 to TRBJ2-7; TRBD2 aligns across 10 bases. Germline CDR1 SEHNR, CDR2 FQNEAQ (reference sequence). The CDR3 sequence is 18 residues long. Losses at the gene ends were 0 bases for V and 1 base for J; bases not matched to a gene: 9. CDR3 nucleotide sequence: TGTGCCAGCAGCTTAGCGTTGGAGCGGGGGGGCCGGTCCTACGAGCAGTACTTC. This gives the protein CASSLALERGGRSYEQYF.

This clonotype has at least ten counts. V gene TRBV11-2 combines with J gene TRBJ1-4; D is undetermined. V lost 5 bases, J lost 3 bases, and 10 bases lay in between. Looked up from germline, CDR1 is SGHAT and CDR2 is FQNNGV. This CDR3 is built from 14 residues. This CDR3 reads CASSRSGSNEKLFF. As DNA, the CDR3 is TGTGCCAGCAGCCGATCGGGTTCTAATGAAAAACTGTTTTTT.

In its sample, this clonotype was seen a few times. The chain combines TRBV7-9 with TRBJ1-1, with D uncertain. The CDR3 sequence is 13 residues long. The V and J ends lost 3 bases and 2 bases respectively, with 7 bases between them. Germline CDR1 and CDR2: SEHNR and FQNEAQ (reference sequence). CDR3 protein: CASSLIGNTEAFF. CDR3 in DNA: TGTGCCAGCAGCTTGATAGGCAACACTGAAGCTTTCTTT. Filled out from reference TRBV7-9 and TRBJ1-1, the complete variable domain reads DTGVSQNPRHKITKRGQNVTFRCDPISEHNRLYWYRQTLGQGPEFLTYFQNEAQLEKSRLLSDRFSAERPKGSFSTLEIQRTEQGDSAMYLCASSLIGNTEAFFGQGTRLTVV.

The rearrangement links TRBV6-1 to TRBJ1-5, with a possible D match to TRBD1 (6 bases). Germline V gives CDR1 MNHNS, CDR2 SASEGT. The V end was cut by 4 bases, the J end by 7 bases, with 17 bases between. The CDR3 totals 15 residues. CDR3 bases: TGTGCCAGCAGTGTCCGACAGGAGCCGGGGCAGCCCCAGCATTTT. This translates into CASSVRQEPGQPQHF.

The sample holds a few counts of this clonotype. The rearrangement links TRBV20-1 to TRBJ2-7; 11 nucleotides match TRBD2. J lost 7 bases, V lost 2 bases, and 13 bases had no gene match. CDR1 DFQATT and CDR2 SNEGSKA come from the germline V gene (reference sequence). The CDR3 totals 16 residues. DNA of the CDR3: TGCAGTGCTAGAATCGGGACTAGCGGAGGGCAGGGAGAGCAGTACTTC. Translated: CSARIGTSGGQGEQYF.

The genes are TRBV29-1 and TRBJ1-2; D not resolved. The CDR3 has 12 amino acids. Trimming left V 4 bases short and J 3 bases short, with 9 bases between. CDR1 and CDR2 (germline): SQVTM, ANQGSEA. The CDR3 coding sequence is TGCAGCGTTGCCCCTCAGTACTATGGCTACACCTTC. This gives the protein CSVAPQYYGYTF.

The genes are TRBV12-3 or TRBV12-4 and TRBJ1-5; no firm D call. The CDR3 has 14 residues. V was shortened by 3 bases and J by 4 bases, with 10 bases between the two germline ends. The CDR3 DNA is TGTGCCAGCAGTTTGTGGAGGGAAAATCAGCCCCAGCATTTT. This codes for CASSLWRENQPQHF.

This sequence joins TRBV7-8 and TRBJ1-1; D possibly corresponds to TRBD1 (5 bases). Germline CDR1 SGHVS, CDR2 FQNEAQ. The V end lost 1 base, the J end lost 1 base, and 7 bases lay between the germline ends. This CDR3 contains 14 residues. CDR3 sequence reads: CASSLGGANTEAFF. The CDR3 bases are TGTGCCAGCAGCTTAGGGGGCGCGAACACTGAAGCTTTCTTT.

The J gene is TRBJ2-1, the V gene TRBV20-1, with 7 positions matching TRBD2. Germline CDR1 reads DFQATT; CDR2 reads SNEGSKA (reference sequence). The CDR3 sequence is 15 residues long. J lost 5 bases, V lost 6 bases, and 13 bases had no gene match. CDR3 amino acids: CSAQKPSGGNNEQFF. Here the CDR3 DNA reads TGCAGTGCCCAGAAGCCTAGCGGTGGGAACAATGAGCAGTTCTTC.